These 16 T cell receptor beta chains were all obtained from the same sample, sequenced in a study of CD8+ T cells in alopecia areata. cDNA reverse transcribed from extracted RNA served as the sequencing template. Method: immunoSEQ multiplex PCR; TCRdb's copy keeps in-frame clones and lacks some. The data hold approximately 98,000 clones, with roughly 59% observed a single time. The source material was CD8+ T cells sorted from blood. The receptors derive from a human donor in good health.

Written as DNA, the CDR3 is TGCAGTGGTAACGGTTCACCCCTCCACTTT. It is translated as CSGNGSPLHF. The chain employs TRBV20-1 and TRBJ1-6; no reliable D call. Germline values: CDR1 DFQATT, CDR2 SNEGSKA (reference sequence). The CDR3 extends over 10 amino acids. V lost 7 bases, J lost 9 bases, and 7 bases lay in between.

The rearrangement joins TRBV18 to TRBJ2-1, with a weak D call TRBD1 (6 bases). Germline CDR1 and CDR2: KGHSH and LQKENI. The CDR3 totals 13 residues. V was pared by 3 bases and J by 7 bases, with 10 bases between. Here the CDR3 reads CASSPRGKNEQFF. Written as DNA, the CDR3 is TGTGCCAGCTCACCGAGGGGGAAAAATGAGCAGTTCTTC.

CDR3 nucleotide sequence: TGTGCCAGCACTACAGGGGTTGAAGCTTTCTTT. Translation: CASTTGVEAFF. The J gene is TRBJ1-1, the V gene TRBV6-5, with 7 bases fitting TRBD1. Germline V gene lookup returns CDR1 MNHEY and CDR2 SVGAGI. The CDR3 has 11 residues. The V segment lost 7 bases and the J segment 7 bases; nucleotides outside the gene matches: 3.

This sequence joins TRBV6-5 and TRBJ1-2, with 9 nucleotides matching TRBD1. The V segment lost 5 bases and the J segment 6 bases; nucleotides outside the gene matches: 10. CDR3 length: 15 amino acids. Germline V gives CDR1 MNHEY, CDR2 SVGAGI. The DNA for the CDR3 is TGTGCCAGCAGTACCCGGACAGGGGCGGCGAATGGCTACACCTTC. Protein sequence: CASSTRTGAANGYTF.

CDR3 nucleotides: TGTGCCAGCAGCACCAGGGACAACTACGAGCAGTACTTC. Its protein is CASSTRDNYEQYF. This sequence joins TRBV13 and TRBJ2-7; TRBD1 might be the D (6 bases). There are 13 residues in the CDR3. Germline V gives CDR1 PRHDT, CDR2 FYEKMQ (reference sequence). The V and J ends lost 5 bases and 3 bases respectively, with 11 bases between them.

This clone was seen a few times. The genes are TRBV4-2 and TRBJ2-7, with 9 positions matching TRBD1. Trimming removed 6 bases from V and 0 bases from J; junction bases left unmatched: 9. Germline V lookup: CDR1 LGHNA, CDR2 YNFKEQ. The length of the CDR3 is 16 residues. CDR3 sequence reads: CASSPGTGMSSYEQYF. The CDR3 DNA follows: TGTGCCAGCAGTCCCGGGACAGGGATGAGCTCCTACGAGCAGTACTTC.

This clone was found a few times. J is TRBJ2-1 and V is TRBV5-6; a possible D gene is TRBD2 (5 bases). The germline gives CDR1 SGHDT, CDR2 YYEEEE. With 0 bases removed from V and 5 bases from J, the gap between germline ends came to 9 bases. CDR3 length equals 14 residues. The CDR3 DNA is TGTGCCAGCAGCTTGGCGGGGTACCACAATGAGCAGTTCTTC. This codes for CASSLAGYHNEQFF.

This clone has only a few counts. The V and J genes are TRBV7-8 and TRBJ1-5, with D uncertain. The V and J ends lost 5 bases and 2 bases respectively, with 10 bases between them. Germline V gives CDR1 SGHVS, CDR2 FQNEAQ. CDR3 length equals 14 residues. The CDR3 spells CASSPQRGNQPQHF. CDR3 DNA sequence: TGTGCCAGCAGCCCCCAGAGGGGCAATCAGCCCCAGCATTTT.

This clone was detected a few times. The rearrangement uses TRBV2 and TRBJ2-6; 8 bases fit TRBD1. V lost 6 bases to trimming and J lost 0 bases; unmatched junction nucleotides: 1. The CDR3 is 15 residues long. Germline CDR1 reads SNHLY; CDR2 reads FYNNEI. CDR3 region: CASSDRGSGANVLTF. CDR3 DNA sequence: TGTGCCAGCAGCGACAGGGGCTCTGGGGCCAACGTCCTGACTTTC.

The chain joins TRBV4-2 to TRBJ1-1; 11 nucleotides line up with TRBD1. CDR1 and CDR2 from the germline V gene are LGHNA and YNFKEQ. The V gene end was trimmed by 4 bases and the J gene end by 9 bases; junction bases not matched to a gene: 4. The CDR3 consists of 13 residues. The CDR3 sequence: CASSLGTGGQAFF. The DNA for the CDR3 is TGTGCCAGCAGCCTTGGGACAGGGGGGCAAGCTTTCTTT.

The chain links TRBV6-5 to TRBJ1-5; weak D call: TRBD1 (5 bases). Germline lookup yields CDR1 MNHEY and CDR2 SVGAGI. V was shortened by 2 bases and J by 6 bases, with 11 bases between the two germline ends. The CDR3 totals 14 residues. CDR3 nucleotide sequence: TGTGCCAGCAGTTACCCCGGCAGGGTTCAGCCCCAGCATTTT. Its protein product is CASSYPGRVQPQHF.

The gene calls are TRBV27 and TRBJ2-5; 11 positions match TRBD1. The CDR3 is made up of 16 amino acids. Germline V CDR1 and CDR2: MNHEY, SMNVEV (reference sequence). Trimming at V came to 5 bases and at J to 3 bases, leaving 8 bases not matched to a gene. The CDR3 region has the DNA TGTGCCAGCAGTCCCATCGGGACAGGGGGAAAAGAGACCCAGTACTTC. The encoded protein is CASSPIGTGGKETQYF.

V gene TRBV25-1 combines with J gene TRBJ2-3, with 8 bases aligning to TRBD1. V lost 2 bases, J lost 3 bases, and 10 bases stayed unmatched. The germline V gene encodes CDR1 MGHDK and CDR2 SYGVNS. The CDR3 has 17 amino acids. This chain's CDR3 is CASSETPPDRATDTQYF. CDR3 nucleotide sequence: TGTGCCAGCAGTGAAACCCCCCCGGACAGGGCGACAGATACGCAGTATTTT.

V gene TRBV27 combines with J gene TRBJ2-3, with D possibly TRBD2 on 6 matching bases. Germline V gene sequence: CDR1 MNHEY, CDR2 SMNVEV (reference sequence). This CDR3 region has 16 residues. The germline V and J ends were trimmed by 2 bases and 6 bases, with 18 bases remaining between them. The CDR3 is CASSLGGAPFPDTQYF. CDR3 nucleotides: TGTGCCAGCAGTTTAGGAGGGGCCCCCTTCCCGGATACGCAGTATTTT.

The chain links TRBV25-1 to TRBJ2-7; D is possibly TRBD1 (5 bases). Looked up from germline, CDR1 is MGHDK and CDR2 is SYGVNS. This CDR3 has 13 residues. With 4 bases removed from V and 7 bases from J, the gap between germline ends came to 14 bases. The CDR3 reads CASSAQGLEEQYF. The CDR3 DNA follows: TGTGCCAGCAGTGCCCAGGGTTTAGAAGAGCAGTACTTC.

A few counts support this clone. This chain joins TRBV6-5 and TRBJ1-1; D is undetermined. Germline V gene lookup returns CDR1 MNHEY and CDR2 SVGAGI. Deletions cut 4 bases from V and 0 bases from J, with 9 bases between. The CDR3 contains 14 residues. The DNA for the CDR3 is TGTGCCAGCAGTTCTTTCAGGTTGAACACTGAAGCTTTCTTT. It codes for CASSSFRLNTEAFF.